The clone carrying this TCR beta chain has just a few counts. The authors ran a second PCR of roughly 6 to 11 cycles using a sample-barcoded 5' primer and a J-beta primer mix. TCRdb re-called the 5' RACE reads through MiXCR, storing one row per CDR3 protein. The data show 500,000 to 600,000 distinct CDR3 sequences, 25% to 30% seen once. The data originate from a study of blood T cells in healthy people across ages. Deletions cut 0 bases from V and 2 bases from J, with 9 bases between. The CDR3 has 15 residues. Germline loops: CDR1 SGHTA, CDR2 FQGTGA. The gene calls are TRBV7-3 and TRBJ2-3; D gene ambiguous. The clonotype was recovered from a woman between 65 and 79 years old in good health. Sequenced: blood. This CDR3 is CASSLTLRDTDTQYF. The CDR3 region has the DNA TGTGCCAGCAGCTTAACGTTGCGCGACACAGATACGCAGTATTTT.